Each of the 3 T cell receptor beta chains below was sequenced from the same sample in a study of cytomegalovirus exposure and HLA in healthy donors. PCR amplification relied on 60 Vbeta primers (plus 13 Jbeta primers). The assay was immunoSEQ multiplex PCR, and TCRdb's table has in-frame clones only and misses some. The data show about 91,000 clones, around 59% seen once. Sequencing was done on a sample of PBMCs. The source is a human donor in good health.

The V gene is TRBV9, the J gene TRBJ2-3; TRBD2 aligns across 9 bases. The CDR3 sequence is 15 residues long. The V gene end was trimmed by 2 bases and the J gene end by 4 bases; junction bases not matched to a gene: 5. Germline lookup yields CDR1 SGDLS and CDR2 YYNGEE. DNA of the CDR3: TGTGCCAGCAGCGTCCAGGGACTAGCTGCAGATACGCAGTATTTT. Encoded protein: CASSVQGLAADTQYF. Full variable domain (rest looked up from reference TRBV9 and TRBJ2-3): DSGVTQTPKHLITATGQRVTLRCSPRSGDLSVYWYQQSLDQGLQFLIQYYNGEERAKGNILERFSAQQFPDLHSELNLSSLELGDSALYFCASSVQGLAADTQYFGPGTRLTVL.

This chain connects TRBV5-1 to TRBJ2-1, with TRBD2 identical over 9 bases. Germline V gene sequence: CDR1 SGHRS, CDR2 YFSETQ. The CDR3 covers 15 residues. The trim removed 1 base at V and 5 bases at J, leaving 4 bases unmatched. In DNA form, the CDR3 reads TGCGCCAGCAGCTTGAAAGCGGGGGGTGACAATGAGCAGTTCTTC. Translating gives CASSLKAGGDNEQFF.

The chain recombines TRBV5-1 with TRBJ2-5; D is perhaps TRBD1 (6 bases). The length of the CDR3 is 16 residues. V lost 0 bases to trimming and J lost 2 bases, with 14 bases between them. CDR1 is SGHRS and CDR2 is YFSETQ in the germline V gene. The chain's CDR3 is CASSLGSRTDQETQYF. In DNA, the CDR3 is TGCGCCAGCAGCTTGGGTAGCCGGACAGATCAAGAGACCCAGTACTTC.